The next 11 T cell receptor beta chains were all read from a single sample in a study of blood T cells in healthy people across ages. A second PCR, run for about 6 to 11 cycles, used a sample-barcoded 5' primer plus a J-beta primer mix. TCRdb used MiXCR to reprocess the 5' RACE reads, holding one entry per CDR3 protein. The data show 780,000 or so distinct CDR3 sequences, 20% to 30% seen once. The sample also formed part of further work on T cells of mothers and their children.

Sequencing was carried out using blood. These receptors came from a boy between 10 and 17 years old in good health.

The rearrangement uses TRBV20-1 and TRBJ2-6; the D is unclear. Germline CDR1 and CDR2: DFQATT and SNEGSKA (reference sequence). V was pared by 3 bases and J by 4 bases, with 13 bases between. The CDR3 contains 15 residues. CDR3 sequence reads: CSASYGAWGANVLTF. In DNA, the CDR3 is TGCAGTGCTAGCTACGGTGCCTGGGGGGCCAACGTCCTGACTTTC.

The rearrangement uses TRBV28 and TRBJ2-1, with TRBD1 matching 10 bases. Germline CDR1 reads MDHEN; CDR2 reads SYDVKM. With V trimmed by 4 bases and J by 5 bases, 11 bases remained unmatched. The CDR3 consists of 17 residues. CDR3 nucleotides: TGTGCCAGCAGTTACATGACAGGGGGCTTTGGAGACAATGAGCAGTTCTTC. Residues: CASSYMTGGFGDNEQFF.

This clonotype was detected a few times. The V gene is TRBV20-1, the J gene TRBJ2-4, with D possibly matching TRBD2 (5 bases). Germline values: CDR1 DFQATT, CDR2 SNEGSKA (reference sequence). The length of the CDR3 is 15 residues. Trimming left V 6 bases short and J 7 bases short, with 22 bases between. The CDR3 sequence: CSARPTGGSTNIQYF. In DNA, the CDR3 is TGCAGTGCGAGACCCACCGGCGGGTCCACCAACATTCAGTACTTC.

Only a few counts were recorded for this clonotype. The chain carries TRBV2 and TRBJ1-1, with TRBD1 identical over 7 bases. The CDR3 runs 16 residues. With 5 bases clipped from V and 0 bases from J, the junction kept 9 bases outside the gene matches. CDR1 and CDR2 (germline): SNHLY, FYNNEI. The CDR3 coding sequence is TGTGCCAGCAGTTCACGACAGGGCCTCATGAACACTGAAGCTTTCTTT. Protein product: CASSSRQGLMNTEAFF.

The chain carries TRBV4-3 and TRBJ2-6, with 10 bases fitting TRBD2. The germline gives CDR1 LGHNA, CDR2 YSLEER. This CDR3 is built from 18 residues. Trimming took 2 bases from V and 0 from J; bases not matched to a gene: 4. CDR3 DNA: TGCGCCAGCAGCCAATACCCTAGCGGGAGCTCTGGGGCCAACGTCCTGACTTTC. Translated, it gives CASSQYPSGSSGANVLTF.

This clonotype has ten or more counts. This chain uses TRBV20-1 with TRBJ1-4, with D unclear. The germline CDR1 and CDR2 sequences are DFQATT and SNEGSKA (reference sequence). The CDR3 has 12 amino acids. V was shortened by 0 bases and J by 8 bases, with 7 bases between the two germline ends. The DNA for the CDR3 is TGCAGTGCTAGAGATCTCGGGGAAAAACTGTTTTTT. It specifies CSARDLGEKLFF.

The rearrangement uses TRBV25-1 and TRBJ2-1; 10 bases fit TRBD2. Germline V gene lookup returns CDR1 MGHDK and CDR2 SYGVNS. This CDR3 has 16 residues. V dropped 2 bases and J dropped 3; count of bases not matched to a gene: 4. The CDR3 DNA follows: TGTGCCAGCAGTGAAATGAAGCGGGAGGGCTACAATGAGCAGTTCTTC. As protein: CASSEMKREGYNEQFF.

The V gene is TRBV19, the J gene TRBJ1-2, with D tentatively TRBD1 (5 bases). V lost 6 bases to trimming and J lost 8 bases, with 22 bases between them. CDR1 and CDR2 from the germline V gene are LNHDA and SQIVND (reference sequence). The CDR3 spans 15 residues. CDR3 protein: CASSFQGTDPSGYTF. The CDR3 DNA is TGTGCCAGTAGCTTTCAAGGGACGGACCCTAGCGGCTACACCTTC.

The table lists this clonotype with a few counts. V is TRBV29-1 and J is TRBJ1-4; no clear D. Per germline, CDR1 SQVTM and CDR2 ANQGSEA. V lost 2 bases and J lost 0, with 1 base in between. The CDR3 loop spans 12 amino acids. In DNA, the CDR3 is TGCAGCGTTGAATCAACTAATGAAAAACTGTTTTTT. This codes for CSVESTNEKLFF. Full variable domain (remainder filled in from reference TRBV29-1 and TRBJ1-4): SAVISQKPSRDICQRGTSLTIQCQVDSQVTMMFWYRQQPGQSLTLIATANQGSEATYESGFVIDKFPISRPNLTFSTLTVSNMSPEDSSIYLCSVESTNEKLFFGSGTQLSVL.

In its sample, this clonotype was seen a few times. This chain uses TRBV29-1 with TRBJ2-1; 12 bases line up with TRBD2. CDR3 length: 15 amino acids. V lost 6 bases and J lost 5; bases outside the gene matches: 8. Germline V gives CDR1 SQVTM, CDR2 ANQGSEA. The CDR3 spells CSVANLAGGDNEQFF. The CDR3, as DNA: TGCAGCGTCGCCAACCTAGCGGGAGGGGACAATGAGCAGTTCTTC.

This rearrangement joins TRBV7-2 to TRBJ2-7; maybe TRBD1 (6 bases). CDR1 is SGHTA and CDR2 is FQGNSA in the germline V gene. Trimming stripped 4 bases from V and 3 bases from J, with 16 bases between. The CDR3 has 15 amino acids. The CDR3 loop is CASSYYFRTDYEQYF. As DNA, the CDR3 is TGTGCCAGCAGCTACTACTTTAGGACAGACTACGAGCAGTACTTC.